The rows below give T cell receptor beta chains drawn from one sample of a study of T-cell reconstitution after alpha-beta-depleted transplantation in children. TCRdb analysed the PCR reads with MiXCR anew, one entry per CDR3 protein. In the table there are fewer than 120,000 distinct CDR3 sequences, over 9% of which are singletons. The sequences come from PBMCs from the stem cell graft donor, collected from the stem cell graft. These receptors came from a human donor who donated a stem cell graft to a child with acute lymphoblastic leukemia. Each CDR3 is given with its conserved first and last residue. A D gene is named only where the DNA matches it firmly. The listing skips clone size in some rows; elsewhere it reads once, few, many or a size class.

cdr3_length	d_call	j_call	v_call	clone_size	cdr3_aa	cdr3_nt
20	-	TRBJ1-2	TRBV12-3/TRBV12-4	many	CASSRDPPLNLDASNYGYTF	TGTGCCAGCAGCAGGGATCCACCTTTAAATTTGGACGCTTCTAACTATGGCTACACCTTC
17	-	TRBJ2-7	TRBV7-2	medium-sized	CASSPPPGWGSEYEQYF	TGTGCCAGCAGCCCCCCGCCCGGCTGGGGGAGCGAGTACGAGCAGTACTTC
14	-	TRBJ2-5	TRBV29-1	many	CSVDILGTQETQYF	TGCAGCGTTGATATACTAGGGACCCAAGAGACCCAGTACTTC
13	-	TRBJ1-2	TRBV30	many	CAWGHRENYGYTF	TGTGCCTGGGGGCACAGGGAGAACTATGGCTACACCTTC
14	-	TRBJ1-4	TRBV5-1	many	CASSLDRVDEKLFF	TGCGCCAGCAGCTTGGACAGGGTTGATGAAAAACTGTTTTTT
13	-	TRBJ2-3	TRBV11-2	large	CASSPLSEDTQYF	TGTGCCAGCAGCCCCCTCAGTGAGGATACGCAGTATTTT
14	-	TRBJ1-4	TRBV5-1	many	CASSPGQKGEKLFF	TGCGCCAGCAGCCCAGGGCAGAAAGGTGAAAAACTGTTTTTT
13	-	TRBJ2-3	TRBV4-3	many	CASSQDMSDTQYF	TGCGCCAGCAGCCAAGATATGTCAGATACGCAGTATTTT
15	-	TRBJ2-5	TRBV15	many	CATSRDWGGRETQYF	TGTGCCACCAGCAGAGACTGGGGCGGCCGAGAGACCCAGTACTTC
14	TRBD2	TRBJ2-7	TRBV11-1	-	CASSLGRGSHEQYF	TGTGCCAGCAGCTTAGGGCGGGGGTCCCACGAGCAGTACTTC
15	TRBD1	TRBJ1-2	TRBV6-5	medium-sized	CASSYSGQGAAGYTF	TGTGCCAGCAGTTACTCGGGACAGGGGGCGGCTGGCTACACCTTC
16	TRBD2	TRBJ2-4	TRBV12-3/TRBV12-4	many	CASSSGTSGRANIQYF	TGTGCCAGCAGTTCGGGGACTAGCGGGAGGGCAAACATTCAGTACTTC
18	TRBD2	TRBJ2-7	TRBV7-2	many	CASSTARSGRSSVYEQYF	TGTGCCAGCAGCACCGCTCGCAGCGGGAGGAGTAGCGTCTACGAGCAGTACTTC
14	TRBD1	TRBJ2-7	TRBV10-3	many	CAISTGTEQGEQYF	TGTGCCATCAGTACCGGGACAGAGCAAGGCGAGCAGTACTTC
13	-	TRBJ2-4	TRBV24-1	many	CATDSLAKNIQYF	TGTGCCACTGACTCCTTAGCCAAAAACATTCAGTACTTC
14	-	TRBJ2-7	TRBV14	many	CASSRREVPYEQYF	TGTGCCAGCAGCCGGAGGGAGGTCCCCTACGAGCAGTACTTC
14	-	TRBJ2-1	TRBV20-1	many	CSASGTSSYNEQFF	TGCAGTGCTAGCGGGACCAGCTCCTACAATGAGCAGTTCTTC
15	-	TRBJ2-1	TRBV9	many	CASSPGNHQGPEQFF	TGTGCCAGCTCCCCAGGGAACCACCAGGGGCCTGAGCAGTTCTTC
14	-	TRBJ1-1	TRBV7-9	many	CASSLSQGNTEAFF	TGTGCCAGCAGCTTATCTCAGGGGAACACTGAAGCTTTCTTT
10	-	TRBJ2-7	TRBV29-1	-	CSVAVYEQYF	TGCAGCGTTGCGGTCTACGAGCAGTACTTC
16	TRBD1	TRBJ2-3	TRBV24-1	many	CATSDPTGTGKDTQYF	TGTGCCACCAGTGACCCTACCGGGACAGGGAAAGATACGCAGTATTTT
16	TRBD1	TRBJ1-5	TRBV7-2	many	CASSLGQGYSNQPQHF	TGTGCCAGCAGCTTAGGACAGGGGTATAGCAATCAGCCCCAGCATTTT
15	-	TRBJ1-6	TRBV7-2	many	CASSPPVGGDSPLHF	TGTGCCAGCAGCCCCCCAGTGGGTGGGGATTCACCCCTCCACTTT
12	-	TRBJ2-1	TRBV3-1	many	CASSRGSNEQFF	TGTGCCAGCAGCCGGGGTAGCAATGAGCAGTTCTTC
15	-	TRBJ2-3	TRBV7-3	many	CASSLTLVSTDTQYF	TGTGCCAGCAGCTTAACGCTAGTGAGCACAGATACGCAGTATTTT
12	TRBD1	TRBJ2-7	TRBV20-1	many	CSARDVDRGLYF	TGCAGTGCTAGAGATGTGGACAGGGGTTTATACTTC
14	-	TRBJ1-4	TRBV9	many	CASSVGVMNEKLFF	TGTGCCAGCAGCGTGGGGGTTATGAATGAAAAACTGTTTTTT
17	TRBD2	TRBJ2-3	TRBV5-1	many	CASSLDWLAGVRDTQYF	TGCGCCAGCAGCTTGGATTGGTTAGCGGGAGTCCGAGATACGCAGTATTTT
13	-	TRBJ2-7	TRBV20-1	many	CSARDPASSEQYF	TGCAGTGCTAGAGATCCGGCTAGCTCCGAGCAGTACTTC
14	-	TRBJ2-1	TRBV20-1	many	CSARTPPTYNEQFF	TGCAGTGCTAGGACCCCACCGACCTACAATGAGCAGTTCTTC
14	TRBD1	TRBJ1-6	TRBV9	many	CASSVQGADSPLHF	TGTGCCAGCAGCGTACAGGGGGCGGATTCACCCCTCCACTTT
13	TRBD2	TRBJ2-7	TRBV7-6	few	CASSSTSDYEQYF	TGTGCCAGCAGCTCGACTAGCGACTACGAGCAGTACTTC
13	TRBD1	TRBJ1-2	TRBV27	many	CASSGDRVVGYTF	TGTGCCAGCTCTGGAGACAGGGTAGTTGGCTACACCTTC
13	-	TRBJ1-5	TRBV7-2	many	CASRLGRDQPQHF	TGTGCCAGCAGATTAGGAAGGGATCAGCCCCAGCATTTT
15	TRBD2	TRBJ2-7	TRBV20-1	many	CSARDGLAGNYEQYF	TGCAGTGCTAGAGATGGTCTAGCGGGAAACTACGAGCAGTACTTC
13	-	TRBJ1-2	TRBV7-2	many	CASSLDQLSGYTF	TGTGCCAGCAGCTTAGATCAGCTTTCGGGCTACACCTTC
12	-	TRBJ1-1	TRBV3-1	many	CASILIRGEAFF	TGTGCCAGCATCCTTATCCGAGGTGAAGCTTTCTTT
15	-	TRBJ1-5	TRBV7-2	many	CASSSGLGFNQPQHF	TGTGCCAGCAGCTCCGGACTCGGCTTCAATCAGCCCCAGCATTTT
14	-	TRBJ2-1	TRBV13	many	CASLIRGGYNEQFF	TGTGCCAGCCTGATCCGAGGCGGCTACAATGAGCAGTTCTTC
15	-	TRBJ2-7	TRBV7-6	many	CASSPQGILGTEQYF	TGTGCCAGCAGTCCCCAGGGCATTCTCGGTACGGAGCAGTACTTC
17	TRBD1	TRBJ2-1	TRBV27	many	CASSSRQGQSSYNEQFF	TGTGCCAGCAGTTCGCGACAGGGACAGAGCTCCTACAATGAGCAGTTCTTC
11	-	TRBJ2-1	TRBV27	many	CATHSWDEQFF	TGTGCCACCCATTCTTGGGATGAGCAGTTCTTC